Below, 21 T cell receptor beta chains from the same sample are listed, as sequenced in a study of brain T cells in children with intractable seizures. Profiled with immunoSEQ multiplex PCR; TCRdb holds only in-frame clones, not every one. The sample holds about 340,000 clones; nearly 95% are singletons and the top ten take roughly 5.7%. The time point: blood from clinic visit 5 months post-surgery; TSC patient then seizure free. The material was peripheral blood, obtained 4 to 5 months after surgery. The receptors here all came from a boy in the first two years of life with tuberous sclerosis and intractable seizures.

The chain has TRBV29-1 and TRBJ1-2, with a tentative D call TRBD1 (5 bases). Trimming removed 7 bases at V and 8 bases at J, with 14 bases between. The CDR3 runs 11 residues. The germline gives CDR1 SQVTM, CDR2 ANQGSEA. This CDR3 reads CSAETGEGYTF. CDR3 bases: TGCAGCGCCGAGACGGGGGAGGGCTACACCTTC.

The genes are TRBV27 and TRBJ2-3, with 8 positions matching TRBD2. The trim removed 6 bases at V and 2 bases at J, leaving 7 bases unmatched. The CDR3 sequence is 15 residues long. The germline gives CDR1 MNHEY, CDR2 SMNVEV (reference sequence). CDR3 sequence reads: CASRSAGAYTDTQYF. The DNA of the CDR3 is TGTGCCAGCAGATCAGCGGGGGCCTACACAGATACGCAGTATTTT.

V usage is TRBV28 and J usage is TRBJ1-1, with D perhaps TRBD1 (5 bases). Trimming pared 3 bases from V and 4 bases from J, leaving 15 bases between. Germline V CDR1 and CDR2: MDHEN, SYDVKM. The CDR3 covers 15 residues. The CDR3 protein is CASSFFGDGRTEAFF. CDR3 bases: TGTGCCAGCAGTTTTTTCGGGGACGGGCGCACTGAAGCTTTCTTT.

The chain combines TRBV6-5 with TRBJ1-2, with 7 bases that match TRBD1. The CDR3 consists of 12 residues. Unmatched junction bases numbered 10, after V lost 10 bases and J lost 8 bases. Germline values: CDR1 MNHEY, CDR2 SVGAGI. This chain's CDR3 is CATKQGSRGYTF. CDR3 nucleotide sequence: TGTGCCACCAAACAGGGGAGTAGGGGCTACACCTTC.

This chain links TRBV7-7 with TRBJ2-1; D is tentatively TRBD1 or TRBD2 (6 bases each). The CDR3 loop spans 15 amino acids. Germline CDR1 is SSHAT and CDR2 is FNYEAQ (reference sequence). The CDR3 DNA follows: TGTGCTAGCTCCCCGGAGGGGGGAGAATACAATGAGCAGTTCTTC. This gives the protein CASSPEGGEYNEQFF.

The chain links TRBV2 to TRBJ1-3; D is uncertain. Germline V CDR1 and CDR2: SNHLY, FYNNEI. Trimming stripped 2 bases from V and 0 bases from J, with 8 bases between. CDR3 length: 15 amino acids. The CDR3 DNA sequence: TGTGCCAGCAGTGAAACGTCAAGCTCTGGAAACACCATATATTTT. This translates into CASSETSSSGNTIYF.

This chain links TRBV11-2 with TRBJ2-5; 8 positions agree with TRBD2. The germline gives CDR1 SGHAT, CDR2 FQNNGV. CDR3 length equals 16 residues. J gave up 6 bases and V 1 base, and 10 bases lay outside the gene matches. The CDR3 sequence: CASSLVGTSGLQTQYF. The CDR3 DNA sequence: TGTGCCAGCAGCTTAGTAGGTACTAGCGGTTTGCAGACCCAGTACTTC.

The V call is TRBV7-9, the J call TRBJ1-2, with TRBD1 matching 8 bases. The CDR3 is made up of 15 amino acids. V was clipped by 1 base and J by 6 bases; unmatched bases: 7. Germline assignment: CDR1 SEHNR and CDR2 FQNEAQ (reference sequence). The CDR3 region is CASSLVDREVDGYTF. CDR3 nucleotides: TGTGCCAGCAGCTTAGTGGACAGGGAAGTCGATGGCTACACCTTC.

V gene TRBV24-1 combines with J gene TRBJ2-4; the match to TRBD1 covers 8 bases. The CDR3 loop spans 14 amino acids. The V segment lost 4 bases and the J segment 5 bases; nucleotides outside the gene matches: 3. Per germline, CDR1 KGHDR and CDR2 SFDVKD. In DNA, the CDR3 is TGTGCCACCAGTGACAGGGGGCTTGAAAACATTCAGTACTTC. Residues: CATSDRGLENIQYF.

The CDR3 DNA sequence: TGTGCCAGCAGTGAGGGGGGGGCTAGCGGGAGCTCCTACAATGAGCAGTTCTTC. Protein sequence: CASSEGGASGSSYNEQFF. The V and J genes are TRBV2 and TRBJ2-1, with TRBD2 matching over 10 bases. V dropped 3 bases and J dropped 0; count of bases not matched to a gene: 8. In germline, CDR1 is SNHLY, CDR2 FYNNEI. This CDR3 is built from 18 residues.

This chain links TRBV18 with TRBJ2-4, with a possible D match to TRBD1 (6 bases). V was trimmed by 3 bases and J by 3 bases, leaving 27 bases between them. CDR3 length: 20 residues. Germline V gene data show CDR1 as KGHSH and CDR2 as LQKENI. The CDR3 region is CASSPRTVGPNYLVKNIQYF. CDR3 DNA: TGTGCCAGCTCACCTCGGACAGTCGGCCCCAACTACTTGGTCAAAAACATTCAGTACTTC. Combining the CDR3 with reference TRBV18 and TRBJ2-4 gives the whole variable domain NAGVMQNPRHLVRRRGQEARLRCSPMKGHSHVYWYRQLPEEGLKFMVYLQKENIIDESGMPKERFSAEFPKEGPSILRIQQVVRGDSAAYFCASSPRTVGPNYLVKNIQYFGAGTRLSVL.

This clone was found once. V usage is TRBV28 and J usage is TRBJ2-7; 9 nucleotides align to TRBD1. J was trimmed by 1 base and V by 5 bases; bases with no gene match: 15. This CDR3 is built from 18 residues. CDR1 is MDHEN, CDR2 SYDVKM, per germline. The chain's CDR3 is CASSLTRDRVSYSYEQYF. The CDR3 coding sequence is TGTGCCAGCAGTCTCACCCGGGACAGGGTTTCTTATTCCTACGAGCAGTACTTC. Variable domain in full (rest from reference TRBV28 and TRBJ2-7): DVKVTQSSRYLVKRTGEKVFLECVQDMDHENMFWYRQDPGLGLRLIYFSYDVKMKEKGDIPEGYSVSREKKERFSLILESASTNQTSMYLCASSLTRDRVSYSYEQYFGPGTRLTVT.

The chain is built from TRBV28 and TRBJ2-3, with D possibly matching TRBD2 (5 bases). The V end was cut by 6 bases, the J end by 7 bases, with 14 bases between. The CDR3 spans 13 residues. Germline V lookup: CDR1 MDHEN, CDR2 SYDVKM. The CDR3 loop is CASSVDFSNTQYF. CDR3 nucleotide sequence: TGTGCCAGCAGCGTGGACTTCTCTAATACGCAGTATTTT.

The genes are TRBV14 and TRBJ2-1; D gene uncertain. The germline V gene encodes CDR1 SGHDN and CDR2 FVKESK. The CDR3 totals 14 residues. V lost 3 bases and J lost 4, with 10 bases in between. Written as DNA, the CDR3 is TGTGCCAGCAGCCAGATGCAGCCTTACAATGAGCAGTTCTTC. Translating it yields CASSQMQPYNEQFF.

The chain has TRBV7-6 and TRBJ1-5; the match to TRBD1 covers 8 bases. Losses at the gene ends were 5 bases for V and 5 bases for J; bases not matched to a gene: 5. The CDR3 sequence is 14 residues long. CDR1 and CDR2 from the germline V gene are SGHVS and FNYEAQ. In nucleotides, the CDR3 is TGTGCCAGCAGCCCTTACAGGGGGGATCAGCCCCAGCATTTT. Translation: CASSPYRGDQPQHF. The variable domain in full, completed from reference TRBV7-6 and TRBJ1-5, reads GAGVSQSPRYKVTKRGQDVALRCDPISGHVSLYWYRQALGQGPEFLTYFNYEAQQDKSGLPNDRFSAERPEGSISTLTIQRTEQRDSAMYRCASSPYRGDQPQHFGDGTRLSIL.

The V gene is TRBV6-5, the J gene TRBJ2-7, with unresolved D. V lost 3 bases, J lost 2 bases, and 8 bases lay in between. This CDR3 is 13 amino acids long. Germline CDR1 reads MNHEY; CDR2 reads SVGAGI. Written as DNA, the CDR3 is TGTGCCAGCAGTTATAACAGAGCCTACGAGCAGTACTTC. Translated: CASSYNRAYEQYF.

The chain couples TRBV10-3 to TRBJ2-7; 7 bases are shared with TRBD1. The CDR3 has 14 residues. Per the germline V gene, CDR1 is ENHRY and CDR2 is SYGVKD. V lost 0 bases and J lost 7; bases outside the gene matches: 6. The CDR3 coding sequence is TGTGCCATCAGTGAGTCGAGGGGGCCAGGGGAGCAGTACTTC. Translating it yields CAISESRGPGEQYF.

V is TRBV27 and J is TRBJ1-1, with 7 positions matching TRBD1. The CDR3 loop spans 12 amino acids. Germline V gene data show CDR1 as MNHEY and CDR2 as SMNVEV (reference sequence). V lost 5 bases, J lost 4 bases, and 1 base stayed unmatched. The CDR3 nucleotides read TGTGCCAGCAGTAACAGGGGCACTGAAGCTTTCTTT. This gives the protein CASSNRGTEAFF.

This chain joins TRBV24-1 and TRBJ2-2, with D uncertain. The CDR3 runs 12 residues. With 3 bases removed from V and 5 bases from J, the gap between germline ends came to 3 bases. Germline CDR1 reads KGHDR; CDR2 reads SFDVKD. The CDR3 DNA is TGTGCCACCAGTGATCGAACCGGGGAGCTGTTTTTT. Residues: CATSDRTGELFF.

V is TRBV6-5 and J is TRBJ1-5; D remains ambiguous. The CDR3 has 14 amino acids. The ends were cut back, 0 bases at V and 6 bases at J, with 9 bases in the middle. Germline CDR1 and CDR2: MNHEY and SVGAGI. CDR3 protein: CASSYSNVAQPQHF. For the CDR3, the DNA is TGTGCCAGCAGTTACTCCAATGTGGCTCAGCCCCAGCATTTT.

This sequence joins TRBV6-6 and TRBJ1-2, with TRBD1 matching 7 bases. Unmatched junction bases numbered 10, after V lost 5 bases and J lost 4 bases. This CDR3 spans 15 amino acids. Germline V CDR1 and CDR2: MNHNY, SVGAGI (reference sequence). CDR3 loop: CASSPRDSSTYGYTF. In nucleotides, the CDR3 is TGTGCCAGCAGTCCTCGGGACAGCAGTACCTATGGCTACACCTTC.